This T cell receptor (beta chain) was sequenced in a study of blood T cell repertoires in COVID-19. Study details: PBMCs, B-cell-depleted T cells, or T cells provided the cDNA or gDNA that made up the material.

The length of the CDR3 is 15 residues. Germline V CDR1 and CDR2: SGHRS, YFSETQ. Trimming cost V 2 bases and J 2 bases, with 14 bases left between them. Seattle participants joined during active infection and were tracked over time. TCRdb's table, derived via immunoSEQ multiplex PCR, lists solely in-frame clones and lacks some. The sample holds approximately 330,000 clones; roughly 87% are singletons and the top ten take 7.5% to 10%. This clone was counted a single time. V is TRBV5-1 and J is TRBJ2-7; tentative D call: TRBD1 (6 bases). The sample consisted of peripheral blood. The TCR originated in a young man with COVID-19, enrolled during active disease. Here the CDR3 DNA reads TGCGCCAGCAGCTTTCGGACAGCACCCCCCTACGAGCAGTACTTC. Protein: CASSFRTAPPYEQYF.